These T cell receptor beta chains were read from a single sample in a study of neurological immune-mediated disorders. TCRdb re-called the 5' RACE reads through MiXCR, storing one row per CDR3 protein. The sample holds about 62,000 distinct CDR3 sequences, about 3.7% seen once. Sequencing was done on a sample of PBMCs. These receptors all stem from a woman aged 50 to 65 with multiple sclerosis. The CDR3 runs from the conserved cysteine through the conserved F or W. A D gene is named only where the DNA matches it firmly. Expanded clones get a size class; other rows say once, few or many, or leave the size out.

size	D	J	V	DNA	CDR3
many	TRBD2	TRBJ2-1	TRBV24-1	TGTGCCACCAGTGCGGCGGCGGGAGCAGGCGATGAGCAGTTCTTC	CATSAAAGAGDEQFF
.	.	TRBJ2-3	TRBV20-1	TGCAGTGCGAGCAGGGGGGACACAGATACGCAGTATTTT	CSASRGDTDTQYF
many	.	TRBJ1-6	TRBV5-1	TGCGCCAGCAGCTTGGACCCGGGGATGGGTTCACCCCTCCACTTT	CASSLDPGMGSPLHF
many	.	TRBJ2-7	TRBV7-2	TGTGCCAGCAGTGTCCCGGACCTATACTCCTACGAGCAGTACTTC	CASSVPDLYSYEQYF
many	.	TRBJ2-2	TRBV5-5	TGTGCCAGCTTCCTCGGGCGAACCAAGGATCTGTTTTTT	CASFLGRTKDLFF
many	.	TRBJ1-6	TRBV5-1	TGCGCCAGCTCGAACTCGGCTAATTCACCCCTCCACTTT	CASSNSANSPLHF
.	.	TRBJ1-1	TRBV6-1	TGTGCCAGCAGTGAAGGGGCCGGGGGTCGATTGGCTTTCTTT	CASSEGAGGRLAFF
many	.	TRBJ2-1	TRBV20-1	TGCAGTGCCCTCCCGGGCTCTCCCGTGTACAATGAGCAGTTCTTC	CSALPGSPVYNEQFF
many	.	TRBJ2-6	TRBV15	TGTGCCACCGGAGGGGAGACTGGGGCCAACGTCCTGACTTTC	CATGGETGANVLTF
many	.	TRBJ2-5	TRBV20-1	TGCAGTGCTGGTCTCTTTGGAATAGAGACCCAGTACTTC	CSAGLFGIETQYF